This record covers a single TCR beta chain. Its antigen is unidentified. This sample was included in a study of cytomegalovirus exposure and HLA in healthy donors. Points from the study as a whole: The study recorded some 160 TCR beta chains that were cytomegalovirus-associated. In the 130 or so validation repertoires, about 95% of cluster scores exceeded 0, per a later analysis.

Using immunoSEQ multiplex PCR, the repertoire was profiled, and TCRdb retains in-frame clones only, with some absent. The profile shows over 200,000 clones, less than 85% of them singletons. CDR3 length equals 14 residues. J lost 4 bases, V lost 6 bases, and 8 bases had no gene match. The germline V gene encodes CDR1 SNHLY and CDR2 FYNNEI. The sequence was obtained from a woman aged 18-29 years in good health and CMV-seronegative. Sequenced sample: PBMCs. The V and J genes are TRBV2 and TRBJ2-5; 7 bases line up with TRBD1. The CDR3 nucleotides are TGTGCCAGCAGGGAACAGGGGTTTATAGAGACCCAGTACTTC. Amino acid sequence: CASREQGFIETQYF.